One sample yielded the 2 T cell receptor beta chains listed below, sequenced in a study of cytomegalovirus exposure and HLA in healthy donors. PCR amplification relied on 60 Vbeta primers (plus 13 Jbeta primers). Clones were sequenced by immunoSEQ multiplex PCR, and TCRdb holds only the in-frame ones, with some missing. Among roughly 250,000 clones, around 66% were seen once, and the ten largest hold around 2.3%. The specimen sequenced was PBMCs. The origin of the receptors is a female donor in good health and CMV-seronegative.

The CDR3 nucleotides are TGTGCCAGCAATCTCCTTAGCGGGAGGGCCGGCGAGACCCAGTACTTC. Protein sequence: CASNLLSGRAGETQYF. The chain links TRBV2 to TRBJ2-5; 11 bases agree with TRBD2. The CDR3 totals 16 residues. CDR1 is SNHLY and CDR2 is FYNNEI in the germline V gene. Germline trimming cut 7 bases from V and 5 bases from J; bases unmatched to any gene: 12.

This clone was picked up a small number of times. The chain is built from TRBV29-1 and TRBJ2-5; 15 bases match TRBD2. V dropped 7 bases and J dropped 11; count of bases not matched to a gene: 11. Germline lookup yields CDR1 SQVTM and CDR2 ANQGSEA. The CDR3 loop spans 14 amino acids. The CDR3 protein is CSALGTSGRTLQYF. The CDR3, as DNA: TGCAGCGCTCTAGGGACTAGCGGGAGGACGCTTCAGTACTTC.